The 17 T cell receptor beta chains in this list originate from one sample, sequenced in a study of blood T cell repertoires in COVID-19. Data came from immunoSEQ multiplex PCR; TCRdb stores just in-frame clones and leaves some out. The sample consists of roughly 270,000 clones, 80% to 85% of them appearing once. The material sequenced was PBMCs or T cells enriched from blood (not recorded which). The receptors stem from a man aged 35 to 55 who had been exposed to COVID-19.

This clone has a single count. This chain connects TRBV19 to TRBJ1-1; no clear D. Per the germline V gene, CDR1 is LNHDA and CDR2 is SQIVND (reference sequence). The CDR3 runs 14 residues. V gave up 7 bases and J gave up 5 bases, with 17 bases separating them. The CDR3 loop reads CASMSLWGGTEAFF. The CDR3 coding sequence is TGTGCCAGTATGTCCCTTTGGGGAGGAACTGAAGCTTTCTTT. The variable domain in full, completed from reference TRBV19 and TRBJ1-1, reads DGGITQSPKYLFRKEGQNVTLSCEQNLNHDAMYWYRQDPGQGLRLIYYSQIVNDFQKGDIAEGYSVSREKKESFPLTVTSAQKNPTAFYLCASMSLWGGTEAFFGQGTRLTVV.

The V and J genes are TRBV25-1 and TRBJ2-2; 10 bases map to TRBD2. The CDR3 runs 15 residues. After removal of 5 bases from V and 8 bases from J, the junction contained 8 bases not matched to a gene. Per germline, CDR1 MGHDK and CDR2 SYGVNS. CDR3 region: CASSIQLAGPGELFF. CDR3 nucleotide sequence: TGTGCCAGCAGTATACAACTAGCGGGACCTGGGGAGCTGTTTTTT.

The V and J genes are TRBV5-1 and TRBJ1-2; 11 bases map to TRBD1. Germline V gives CDR1 SGHRS, CDR2 YFSETQ. Losses at the gene ends were 4 bases for V and 5 bases for J; bases not matched to a gene: 4. This CDR3 comprises 14 residues. In nucleotides, the CDR3 is TGCGCCAGCAGCGGGACAGGGGGACGGTATGGCTACACCTTC. Translation gives CASSGTGGRYGYTF.

The chain couples TRBV2 to TRBJ2-7, with 7 bases lining up with TRBD1. Losses at the gene ends were 8 bases for V and 2 bases for J; bases not matched to a gene: 6. The CDR3 loop spans 13 amino acids. Per the germline V gene, CDR1 is SNHLY and CDR2 is FYNNEI. DNA for the CDR3: TGTGCCAGCGGGATGACAGGGCCCTACGAGCAGTACTTC. Translation: CASGMTGPYEQYF.

In this sample, this clone turned up a few times. In DNA, the CDR3 is TGTGCCAGCAGCTCCAGACCCCGTGACAGAAGCAAGTACTTC. It codes for CASSSRPRDRSKYF. This rearrangement joins TRBV11-2 to TRBJ2-5; D might be TRBD1 (5 bases). Germline CDR1 is SGHAT and CDR2 is FQNNGV. Trimming removed 4 bases from V and 12 bases from J, with 21 bases in between. The CDR3 has 14 residues. Variable domain in full (rest from reference TRBV11-2 and TRBJ2-5): EAGVAQSPRYKIIEKRQSVAFWCNPISGHATLYWYQQILGQGPKLLIQFQNNGVVDDSQLPKDRFSAERLKGVDSTLKIQPAKLEDSAVYLCASSSRPRDRSKYFGPGTRLLVL.

A single count supports this clone. The chain employs TRBV5-1 and TRBJ2-1; 7 bases map to TRBD1. With 0 bases clipped from V and 10 bases from J, the junction kept 10 bases outside the gene matches. CDR3 length: 15 amino acids. The germline gives CDR1 SGHRS, CDR2 YFSETQ. The DNA for the CDR3 is TGCGCCAGCAGCTTGGCCTTGAGTTTGGGACAGGAGCAGTTCTTC. Translation: CASSLALSLGQEQFF.

V gene TRBV19 combines with J gene TRBJ1-6; 9 bases are shared with TRBD1. CDR1 LNHDA and CDR2 SQIVND come from the germline V gene (reference sequence). This CDR3 has 15 residues. V lost 10 bases and J lost 8; bases outside the gene matches: 12. CDR3 sequence: CATRTGTGIDSPLHF. CDR3 nucleotides: TGTGCCACCCGCACCGGGACAGGGATAGATTCACCCCTCCACTTT.

The V gene is TRBV14, the J gene TRBJ1-2; D gene ambiguous. V lost 4 bases to trimming and J lost 3 bases, with 21 bases between them. This CDR3 comprises 17 residues. Germline assignment: CDR1 SGHDN and CDR2 FVKESK. DNA of the CDR3: TGTGCCAGCAGCCCCGGTTATTTCCGTTCCTCCGACTATGGCTACACCTTC. Translation: CASSPGYFRSSDYGYTF. The full variable domain, completed using reference TRBV14 and TRBJ1-2, is EAGVTQFPSHSVIEKGQTVTLRCDPISGHDNLYWYRRVMGKEIKFLLHFVKESKQDESGMPNNRFLAERTGGTYSTLKVQPAELEDSGVYFCASSPGYFRSSDYGYTFGSGTRLTVV.

The count of this clone is one. This chain joins TRBV5-1 and TRBJ2-5, with 9 positions matching TRBD2. With V trimmed by 6 bases and J by 5 bases, 14 bases remained unmatched. Germline V gene lookup returns CDR1 SGHRS and CDR2 YFSETQ. The CDR3 is 16 residues long. The CDR3 protein is CASNALAGGSMETQYF. CDR3 nucleotide sequence: TGCGCCAGCAACGCGTTGGCGGGAGGGAGTATGGAGACCCAGTACTTC. Together with reference TRBV5-1 and TRBJ2-5, the CDR3 gives the full variable domain: KAGVTQTPRYLIKTRGQQVTLSCSPISGHRSVSWYQQTPGQGLQFLFEYFSETQRNKGNFPGRFSGRQFSNSRSEMNVSTLELGDSALYLCASNALAGGSMETQYFGPGTRLLVL.

V gene TRBV29-1 combines with J gene TRBJ2-7; 10 nucleotides align to TRBD2. Germline assignment: CDR1 SQVTM and CDR2 ANQGSEA. This CDR3 has 15 residues. V lost 3 bases, J lost 3 bases, and 8 bases stayed unmatched. This CDR3 reads CSVDLPGLASYEQYF. The CDR3 coding sequence is TGCAGCGTTGACCTCCCGGGACTAGCGAGCTACGAGCAGTACTTC.

This clone is a singleton in its sample. This CDR3 is CASSPNEHKNTEAFF. CDR3 in DNA: TGTGCCAGCTCACCTAACGAACATAAGAACACTGAAGCTTTCTTT. The chain employs TRBV18 and TRBJ1-1; no clear D gene. Germline assignment: CDR1 KGHSH and CDR2 LQKENI. Trimming left V 3 bases short and J 1 base short, with 12 bases between. The CDR3 spans 15 residues.

The rearrangement links TRBV12-5 to TRBJ2-3; tentative D call: TRBD2 (6 bases). The V end lost 4 bases, the J end lost 3 bases, and 14 bases lay between the germline ends. The CDR3 is made up of 15 amino acids. Germline lookup yields CDR1 LGHNT and CDR2 FRNRAP. Written as DNA, the CDR3 is TGTGCTAGTGGTTGGAGGGACGTTCTGACAGATACGCAGTATTTT. Translation: CASGWRDVLTDTQYF.

The chain carries TRBV19 and TRBJ2-3, with 11 bases that match TRBD2. Germline CDR1 reads LNHDA; CDR2 reads SQIVND (reference sequence). This CDR3 comprises 17 residues. The trim removed 3 bases at V and 4 bases at J, leaving 9 bases unmatched. The chain's CDR3 is CASSILAGGHGPDTQYF. CDR3 nucleotide sequence: TGTGCCAGTAGTATTTTAGCGGGAGGGCATGGCCCAGATACGCAGTATTTT.

The CDR3 nucleotides read TGTGCCAGCAGTCGGACTCATACCTACGAGCAGTACTTC. Protein product: CASSRTHTYEQYF. The V call is TRBV5-4, the J call TRBJ2-7; the D gene is possibly TRBD2 (5 bases). Looked up from germline, CDR1 is SGHNT and CDR2 is YYREEE (reference sequence). The ends were cut back, 5 bases at V and 2 bases at J, with 11 bases in the middle. This CDR3 is 13 amino acids long.

The V call is TRBV5-4, the J call TRBJ2-2, with no clear D. CDR3 size: 14 residues. The V gene lost 5 bases and the J gene lost 1 base, with 9 bases spanning the gap. The germline V gene has CDR1 SGHNT and CDR2 YYREEE (reference sequence). CDR3 DNA: TGTGCCAGCAGTTGGGCTCTGAACACCGGGGAGCTGTTTTTT. It encodes CASSWALNTGELFF.

The V and J genes are TRBV25-1 and TRBJ1-4; no reliable D call. V was clipped by 4 bases and J by 8 bases, with 14 bases between them. The CDR3 is made up of 14 amino acids. Looked up from germline, CDR1 is MGHDK and CDR2 is SYGVNS. In DNA, the CDR3 is TGTGCCAGCAGTGTGGGAGGGCGGGGAGAAAAACTGTTTTTT. It is translated as CASSVGGRGEKLFF.

A few counts support this clone. This chain uses TRBV2 with TRBJ2-4; 9 bases line up with TRBD2. The CDR3 length is 14 residues. CDR1 is SNHLY, CDR2 FYNNEI, per germline. The J segment lost 15 bases and the V segment lost 0 bases, leaving 9 bases of the junction unmatched. The CDR3 DNA follows: TGTGCCAGCAGTGAAGCAGTTCTAGCGGGACCCCCGTACTTC. Its translation is CASSEAVLAGPPYF.